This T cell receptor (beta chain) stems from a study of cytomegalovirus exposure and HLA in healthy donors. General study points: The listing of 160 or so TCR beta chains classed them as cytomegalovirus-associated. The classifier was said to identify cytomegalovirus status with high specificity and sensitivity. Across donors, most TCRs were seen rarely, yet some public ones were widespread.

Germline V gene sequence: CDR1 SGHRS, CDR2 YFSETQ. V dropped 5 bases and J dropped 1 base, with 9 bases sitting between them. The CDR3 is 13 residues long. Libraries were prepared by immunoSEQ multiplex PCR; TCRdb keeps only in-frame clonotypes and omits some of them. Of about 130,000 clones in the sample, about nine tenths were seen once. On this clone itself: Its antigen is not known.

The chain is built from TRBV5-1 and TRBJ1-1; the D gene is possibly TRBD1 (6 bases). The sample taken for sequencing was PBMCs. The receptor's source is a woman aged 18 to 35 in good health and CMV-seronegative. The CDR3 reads CASRGGRNTEAFF. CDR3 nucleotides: TGCGCCAGCAGAGGGGGACGGAACACTGAAGCTTTCTTT.